A selection of T cell receptor beta chains follows, all from one sample in a study of blood T cell repertoires in COVID-19. The table came from immunoSEQ multiplex PCR; TCRdb's copy has only in-frame clones and leaves some out. The table shows approximately 250,000 clones, with 91% occurring only once. Specimen: PBMCs or T cells enriched from blood (not recorded which). The source is a man aged 35 to 55 who had been exposed to COVID-19. The CDR3 runs from the conserved cysteine through the conserved F or W. D genes are given only for firm matches.

d_call: .; v_call: TRBV15; j_call: TRBJ2-2; cdr3_aa: CATSRGRLGELFF; cdr3_nt: TGTGCCACCAGCAGAGGGCGGTTGGGGGAGCTGTTTTTT
d_call: .; v_call: TRBV6-2/TRBV6-3; j_call: TRBJ2-7; cdr3_aa: CASSYPRSYEQYF; cdr3_nt: TGTGCCAGCAGTTACCCGCGCTCCTACGAGCAGTACTTC
d_call: .; v_call: TRBV28; j_call: TRBJ2-1; cdr3_aa: CASSLSDSSYNEQFF; cdr3_nt: TGTGCCAGCAGTTTGTCGGACTCCTCCTACAATGAGCAGTTCTTC
d_call: .; v_call: TRBV15; j_call: TRBJ2-7; cdr3_aa: CATSRGFSDSYEQYF; cdr3_nt: TGTGCCACCAGCAGAGGATTTTCAGACTCCTACGAGCAGTACTTC
d_call: .; v_call: TRBV30; j_call: TRBJ2-7; cdr3_aa: CAWGAYSYEQYF; cdr3_nt: TGTGCCTGGGGGGCTTATTCCTACGAGCAGTACTTC
d_call: TRBD1; v_call: TRBV10-3; j_call: TRBJ1-1; cdr3_aa: CAISESRTGSRTEAFF; cdr3_nt: TGTGCCATCAGTGAGTCTCGGACAGGGTCGCGCACTGAAGCTTTCTTT
d_call: TRBD1; v_call: TRBV18; j_call: TRBJ1-5; cdr3_aa: CASSRDRVRNQPQHF; cdr3_nt: TGTGCCAGCTCACGCGACAGGGTTAGAAATCAGCCCCAGCATTTT
d_call: TRBD2; v_call: TRBV5-1; j_call: TRBJ2-3; cdr3_aa: CASSLEGTSGFADTQYF; cdr3_nt: TGCGCCAGCAGCTTGGAAGGGACTAGCGGGTTCGCAGATACGCAGTATTTT
d_call: .; v_call: TRBV27; j_call: TRBJ1-2; cdr3_aa: CASKEVIGGGYTF; cdr3_nt: TGTGCCAGCAAGGAGGTTATCGGGGGTGGCTACACCTTC
d_call: TRBD1; v_call: TRBV3-1/TRBV3-2; j_call: TRBJ2-5; cdr3_aa: CASSLGTGNGETQYF; cdr3_nt: TGTGCCAGCAGCCTCGGGACAGGGAATGGGGAGACCCAGTACTTC
d_call: .; v_call: TRBV7-2; j_call: TRBJ2-3; cdr3_aa: CASSSERAPSTDTQYF; cdr3_nt: TGTGCCAGCAGCTCCGAGCGGGCTCCATCCACAGATACGCAGTATTTT
d_call: .; v_call: TRBV7-9; j_call: TRBJ2-2; cdr3_aa: CASSLESTGELFF; cdr3_nt: TGTGCCAGCAGCTTAGAATCAACCGGGGAGCTGTTTTTT
d_call: .; v_call: TRBV12-5; j_call: TRBJ2-1; cdr3_aa: CASGLVQGYNEQFF; cdr3_nt: TGTGCTAGTGGTTTGGTACAGGGTTACAATGAGCAGTTCTTC
d_call: .; v_call: TRBV6-5; j_call: TRBJ2-7; cdr3_aa: CASSPAITYEQYF; cdr3_nt: TGTGCCAGCAGTCCAGCGATCACCTACGAGCAGTACTTC
d_call: .; v_call: TRBV11-2; j_call: TRBJ1-1; cdr3_aa: CASNLGGGSEAFF; cdr3_nt: TGTGCCAGCAATTTGGGTGGGGGCTCTGAAGCTTTCTTT
d_call: .; v_call: TRBV30; j_call: TRBJ2-2; cdr3_aa: CAWSVRSGTGELFF; cdr3_nt: TGTGCCTGGAGTGTTAGGAGCGGGACCGGGGAGCTGTTTTTT
d_call: TRBD1; v_call: TRBV4-3; j_call: TRBJ1-1; cdr3_aa: CASSIVGQGGTEAFF; cdr3_nt: TGCGCCAGCAGCATCGTGGGACAGGGCGGCACTGAAGCTTTCTTT
d_call: TRBD2; v_call: TRBV19; j_call: TRBJ2-3; cdr3_aa: CASSLLAGVTDTQYF; cdr3_nt: TGTGCCAGTTCCCTACTAGCGGGAGTAACAGATACGCAGTATTTT
d_call: .; v_call: TRBV28; j_call: TRBJ1-5; cdr3_aa: CASSTGPGGNQPQHF; cdr3_nt: TGTGCCAGCAGTACAGGACCTGGGGGCAATCAGCCCCAGCATTTT
d_call: .; v_call: TRBV30; j_call: TRBJ2-1; cdr3_aa: CAWSQLGGNEQFF; cdr3_nt: TGTGCCTGGAGTCAGCTAGGTGGGAATGAGCAGTTCTTC
d_call: TRBD1; v_call: TRBV25-1; j_call: TRBJ2-1; cdr3_aa: CASSGGQGKHNEQFF; cdr3_nt: TGTGCCAGCAGTGGAGGACAGGGTAAACATAATGAGCAGTTCTTC
d_call: .; v_call: TRBV18; j_call: TRBJ2-2; cdr3_aa: CASSPGLNTGELFF; cdr3_nt: TGTGCCAGCTCACCGGGGCTGAACACCGGGGAGCTGTTTTTT
d_call: .; v_call: TRBV9; j_call: TRBJ1-3; cdr3_aa: CASSPWIDTGLGNTIYF; cdr3_nt: TGTGCCAGCAGCCCATGGATAGACACAGGGCTTGGAAACACCATATATTTT
d_call: TRBD1; v_call: TRBV28; j_call: TRBJ1-4; cdr3_aa: CASSLSGQGNEKLFF; cdr3_nt: TGTGCCAGCAGTTTATCGGGACAGGGAAATGAAAAACTGTTTTTT